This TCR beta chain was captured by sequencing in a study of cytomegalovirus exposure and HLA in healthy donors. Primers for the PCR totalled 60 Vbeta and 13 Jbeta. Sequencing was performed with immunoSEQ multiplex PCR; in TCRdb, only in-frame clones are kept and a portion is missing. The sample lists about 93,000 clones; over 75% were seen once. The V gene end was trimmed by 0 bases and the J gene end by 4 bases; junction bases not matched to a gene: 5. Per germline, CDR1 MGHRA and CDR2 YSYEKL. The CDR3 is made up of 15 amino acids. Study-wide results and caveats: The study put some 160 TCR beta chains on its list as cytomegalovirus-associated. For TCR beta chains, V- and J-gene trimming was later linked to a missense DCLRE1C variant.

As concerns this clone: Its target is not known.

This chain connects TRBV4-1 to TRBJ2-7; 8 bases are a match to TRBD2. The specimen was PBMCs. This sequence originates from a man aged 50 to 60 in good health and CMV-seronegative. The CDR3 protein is CASSQEPSGRYEQYF. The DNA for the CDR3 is TGCGCCAGCAGCCAAGAACCCAGCGGGAGATACGAGCAGTACTTC.